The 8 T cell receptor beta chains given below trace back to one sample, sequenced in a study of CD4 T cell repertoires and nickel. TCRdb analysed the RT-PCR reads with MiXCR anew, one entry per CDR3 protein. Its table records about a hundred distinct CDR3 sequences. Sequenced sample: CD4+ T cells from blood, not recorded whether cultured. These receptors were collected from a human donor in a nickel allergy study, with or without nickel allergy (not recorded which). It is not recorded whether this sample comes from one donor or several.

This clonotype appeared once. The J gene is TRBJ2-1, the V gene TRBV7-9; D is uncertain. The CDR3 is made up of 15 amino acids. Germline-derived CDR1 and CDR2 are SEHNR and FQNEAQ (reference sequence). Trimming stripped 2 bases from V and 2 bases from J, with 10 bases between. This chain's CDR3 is CASSLSTVAYNEQFF. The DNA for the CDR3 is TGTGCCAGCAGCTTAAGCACAGTCGCCTACAATGAGCAGTTCTTC. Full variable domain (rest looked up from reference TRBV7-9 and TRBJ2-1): DTGVSQNPRHKITKRGQNVTFRCDPISEHNRLYWYRQTLGQGPEFLTYFQNEAQLEKSRLLSDRFSAERPKGSFSTLEIQRTEQGDSAMYLCASSLSTVAYNEQFFGPGTRLTVL.

CDR3 region: CASSPRTENTEAFF. The CDR3 DNA sequence: TGTGCCAGCTCACCGAGGACAGAGAACACTGAAGCTTTCTTT. This chain uses TRBV18 with TRBJ1-1, with a tentative D call TRBD1 (6 bases). Germline-derived CDR1 and CDR2 are KGHSH and LQKENI. This CDR3 has 14 residues. The germline V and J ends were trimmed by 3 bases and 1 base, with 9 bases remaining between them.

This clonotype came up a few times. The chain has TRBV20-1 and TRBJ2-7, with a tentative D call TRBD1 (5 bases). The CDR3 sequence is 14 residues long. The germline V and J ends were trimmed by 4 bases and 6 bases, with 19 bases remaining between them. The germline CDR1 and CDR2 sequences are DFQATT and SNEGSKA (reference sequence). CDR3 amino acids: CSATLRGWAREQYF. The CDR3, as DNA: TGCAGTGCTACCCTAAGGGGTTGGGCCCGCGAGCAGTACTTC.

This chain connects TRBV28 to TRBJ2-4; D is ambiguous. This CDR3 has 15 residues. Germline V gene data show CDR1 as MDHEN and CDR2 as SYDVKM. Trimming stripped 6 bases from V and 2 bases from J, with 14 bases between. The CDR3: CASREQTVSKNIQYF. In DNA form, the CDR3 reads TGTGCCAGCAGAGAACAGACCGTTTCCAAAAACATTCAGTACTTC.

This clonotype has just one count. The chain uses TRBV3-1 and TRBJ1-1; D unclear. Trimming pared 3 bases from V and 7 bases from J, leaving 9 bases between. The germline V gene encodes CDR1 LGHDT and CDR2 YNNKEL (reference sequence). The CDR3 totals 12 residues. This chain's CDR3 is CASSQAQSEAFF. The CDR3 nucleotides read TGTGCCAGCAGCCAGGCGCAGAGTGAAGCTTTCTTT.

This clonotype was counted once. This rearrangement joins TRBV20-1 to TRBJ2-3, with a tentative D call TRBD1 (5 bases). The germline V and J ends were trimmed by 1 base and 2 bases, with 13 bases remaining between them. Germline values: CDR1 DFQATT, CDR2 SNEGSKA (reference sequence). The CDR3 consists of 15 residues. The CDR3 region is CSARGGARNTDTQYF. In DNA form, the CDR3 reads TGCAGTGCTAGAGGGGGCGCACGAAACACAGATACGCAGTATTTT.

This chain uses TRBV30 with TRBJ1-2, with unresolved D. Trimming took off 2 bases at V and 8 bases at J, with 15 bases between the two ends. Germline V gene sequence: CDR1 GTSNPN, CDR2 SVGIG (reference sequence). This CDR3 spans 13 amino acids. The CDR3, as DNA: TGTGCCTGGAGTCTGGAGGGTGTGGGAGGCTACACCTTC. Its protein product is CAWSLEGVGGYTF.

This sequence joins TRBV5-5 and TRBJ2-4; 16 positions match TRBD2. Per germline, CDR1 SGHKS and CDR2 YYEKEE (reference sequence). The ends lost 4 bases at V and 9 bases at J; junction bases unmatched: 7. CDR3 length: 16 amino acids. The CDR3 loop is CASSGGTSGGGGIQYF. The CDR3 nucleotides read TGTGCCAGCAGCGGAGGGACTAGCGGGGGGGGAGGCATTCAGTACTTC.